One T cell receptor beta chain is described in this entry. CDR3 length: 15 amino acids. Deletions cut 7 bases from V and 3 bases from J, with 18 bases between. Germline V gene sequence: CDR1 LGHDT, CDR2 YNNKEL (reference sequence). The data were taken from a study of blood T cell repertoires in COVID-19. Study at large: Material from acute and convalescent COVID-19 was sourced from the United States, Italy and Spain. The analysed material was cDNA or gDNA that came from T cells, B-cell-depleted T cells, or PBMCs.

TCRdb's table, derived via immunoSEQ multiplex PCR, lists solely in-frame clones and lacks some. The repertoire holds approximately 100,000 clones, with 86% as singletons. This TCR came from a man aged 50 or older with acute or convalescent COVID-19. Material for sequencing was peripheral blood. The gene calls are TRBV3-1 (or the pseudogene TRBV3-2) and TRBJ1-1; D not certain. In nucleotides, the CDR3 is TGTGCCAGCACCTCTCCGGCGGGGAGACACACTGAAGCTTTCTTT. This translates into CASTSPAGRHTEAFF.